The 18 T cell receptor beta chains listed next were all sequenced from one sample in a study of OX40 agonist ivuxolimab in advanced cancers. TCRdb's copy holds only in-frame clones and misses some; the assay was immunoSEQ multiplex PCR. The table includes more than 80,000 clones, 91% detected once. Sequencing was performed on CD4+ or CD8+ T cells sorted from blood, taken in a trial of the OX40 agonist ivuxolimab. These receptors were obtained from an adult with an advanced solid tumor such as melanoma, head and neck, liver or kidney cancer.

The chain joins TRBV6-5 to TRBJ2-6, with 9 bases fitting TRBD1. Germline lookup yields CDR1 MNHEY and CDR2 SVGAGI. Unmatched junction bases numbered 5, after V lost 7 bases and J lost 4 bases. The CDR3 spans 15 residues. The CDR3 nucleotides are TGTGCCAGCACCTACAGGGGGCGCGGGGCCAACGTCCTGACTTTC. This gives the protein CASTYRGRGANVLTF.

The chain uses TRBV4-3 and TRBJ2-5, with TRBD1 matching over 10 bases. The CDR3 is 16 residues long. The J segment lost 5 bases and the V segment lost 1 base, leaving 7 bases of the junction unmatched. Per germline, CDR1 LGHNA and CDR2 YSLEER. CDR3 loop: CASSQASGTGAETQYF. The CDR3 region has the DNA TGCGCCAGCAGCCAAGCTTCCGGGACAGGGGCCGAGACCCAGTACTTC.

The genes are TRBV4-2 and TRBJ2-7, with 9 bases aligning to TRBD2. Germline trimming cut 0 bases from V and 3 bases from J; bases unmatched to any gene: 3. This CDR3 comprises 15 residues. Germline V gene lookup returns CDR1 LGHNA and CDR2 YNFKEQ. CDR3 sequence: CASSQDAGGVYEQYF. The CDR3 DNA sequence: TGTGCCAGCAGCCAAGATGCGGGAGGGGTCTACGAGCAGTACTTC.

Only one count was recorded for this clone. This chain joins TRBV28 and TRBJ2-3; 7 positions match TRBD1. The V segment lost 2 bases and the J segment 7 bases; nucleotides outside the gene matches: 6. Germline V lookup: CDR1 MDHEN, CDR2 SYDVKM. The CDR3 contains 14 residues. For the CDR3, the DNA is TGTGCCAGCAGTTTAGGGACAGCACGAAATACGCAGTATTTT. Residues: CASSLGTARNTQYF.

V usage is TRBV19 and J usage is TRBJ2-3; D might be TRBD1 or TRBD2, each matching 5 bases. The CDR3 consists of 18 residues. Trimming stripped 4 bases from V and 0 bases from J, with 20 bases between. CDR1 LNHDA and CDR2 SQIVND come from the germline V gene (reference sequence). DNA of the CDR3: TGTGCCAGTAGTACCGGGACGACGGCACTCACTAGCACAGATACGCAGTATTTT. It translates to CASSTGTTALTSTDTQYF.

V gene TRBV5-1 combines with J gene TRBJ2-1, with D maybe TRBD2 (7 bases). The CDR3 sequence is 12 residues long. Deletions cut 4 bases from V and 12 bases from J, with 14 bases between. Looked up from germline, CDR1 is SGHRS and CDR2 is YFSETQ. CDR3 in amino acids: CASSPGGRGQFF. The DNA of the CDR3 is TGCGCCAGCAGCCCGGGGGGCCGTGGGCAGTTCTTC.

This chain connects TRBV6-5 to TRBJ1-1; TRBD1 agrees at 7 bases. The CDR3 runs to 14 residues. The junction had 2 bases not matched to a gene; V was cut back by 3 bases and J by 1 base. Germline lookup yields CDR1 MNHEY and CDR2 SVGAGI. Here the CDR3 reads CASSYGTENTEAFF. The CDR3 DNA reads TGTGCCAGCAGTTATGGGACAGAGAACACTGAAGCTTTCTTT.

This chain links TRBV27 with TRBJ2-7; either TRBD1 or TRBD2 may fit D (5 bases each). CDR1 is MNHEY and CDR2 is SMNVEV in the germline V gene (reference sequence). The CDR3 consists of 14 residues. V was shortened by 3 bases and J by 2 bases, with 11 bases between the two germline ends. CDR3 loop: CASSLRGATYEQYF. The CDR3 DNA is TGTGCCAGCAGTTTGAGAGGGGCGACCTACGAGCAGTACTTC.

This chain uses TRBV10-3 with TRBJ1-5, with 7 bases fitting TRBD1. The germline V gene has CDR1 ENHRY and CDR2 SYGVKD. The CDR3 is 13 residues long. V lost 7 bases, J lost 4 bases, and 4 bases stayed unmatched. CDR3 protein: CAITGGFNQPQHF. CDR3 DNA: TGTGCCATCACAGGGGGGTTTAATCAGCCCCAGCATTTT.

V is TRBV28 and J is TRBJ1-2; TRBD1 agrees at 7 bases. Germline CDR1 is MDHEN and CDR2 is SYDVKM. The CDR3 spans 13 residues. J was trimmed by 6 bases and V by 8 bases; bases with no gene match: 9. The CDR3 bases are TGTGCCAGCCTCGCAACAGGGGCAGATGGCTACACCTTC. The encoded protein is CASLATGADGYTF.

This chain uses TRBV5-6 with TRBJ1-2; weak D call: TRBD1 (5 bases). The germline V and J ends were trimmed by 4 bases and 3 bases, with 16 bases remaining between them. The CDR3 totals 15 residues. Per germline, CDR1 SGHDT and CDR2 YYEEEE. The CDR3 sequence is CASSRAGRGDYGYTF. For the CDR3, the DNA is TGTGCCAGCAGCCGTGCAGGGCGCGGTGACTATGGCTACACCTTC.

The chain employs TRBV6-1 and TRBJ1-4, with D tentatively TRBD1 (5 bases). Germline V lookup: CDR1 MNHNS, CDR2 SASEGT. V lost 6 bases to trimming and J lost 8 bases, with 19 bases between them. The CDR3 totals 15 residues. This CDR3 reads CASSKEGLGGEKLFF. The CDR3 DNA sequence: TGTGCCAGCAGCAAGGAGGGGTTGGGAGGGGAAAAACTGTTTTTT.

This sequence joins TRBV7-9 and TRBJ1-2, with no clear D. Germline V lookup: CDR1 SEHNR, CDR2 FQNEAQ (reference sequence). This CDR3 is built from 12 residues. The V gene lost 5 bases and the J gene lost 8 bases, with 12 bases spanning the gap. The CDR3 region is CASSRIGGGYTF. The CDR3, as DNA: TGTGCCAGCAGCCGAATAGGCGGGGGCTACACCTTC. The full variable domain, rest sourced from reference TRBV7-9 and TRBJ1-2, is DTGVSQNPRHKITKRGQNVTFRCDPISEHNRLYWYRQTLGQGPEFLTYFQNEAQLEKSRLLSDRFSAERPKGSFSTLEIQRTEQGDSAMYLCASSRIGGGYTFGSGTRLTVV.

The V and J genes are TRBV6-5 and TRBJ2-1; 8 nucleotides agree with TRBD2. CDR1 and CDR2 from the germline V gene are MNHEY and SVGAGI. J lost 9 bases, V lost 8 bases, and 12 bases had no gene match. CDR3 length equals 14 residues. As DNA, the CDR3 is TGTGCCAGCGGAATGACTAGCGCCAGCACTGAGCAGTTCTTC. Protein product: CASGMTSASTEQFF.

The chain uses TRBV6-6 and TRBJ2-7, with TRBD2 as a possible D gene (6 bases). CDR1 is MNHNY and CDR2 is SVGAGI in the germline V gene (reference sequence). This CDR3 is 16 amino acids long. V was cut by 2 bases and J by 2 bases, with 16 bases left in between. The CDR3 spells CASSYGGTFSAYEQYF. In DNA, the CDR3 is TGTGCCAGCAGTTACGGAGGGACCTTCTCTGCCTACGAGCAGTACTTC.

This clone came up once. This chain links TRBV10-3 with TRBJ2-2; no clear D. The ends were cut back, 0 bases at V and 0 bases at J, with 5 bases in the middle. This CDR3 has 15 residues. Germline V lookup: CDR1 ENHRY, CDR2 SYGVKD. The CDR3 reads CAISESLPNTGELFF. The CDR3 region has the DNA TGTGCCATCAGTGAGTCGTTACCGAACACCGGGGAGCTGTTTTTT.

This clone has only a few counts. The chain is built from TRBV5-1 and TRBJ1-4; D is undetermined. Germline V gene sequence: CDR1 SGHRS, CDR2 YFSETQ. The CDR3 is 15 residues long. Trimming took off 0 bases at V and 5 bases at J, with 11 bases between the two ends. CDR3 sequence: CASSLGGSGNEKLFF. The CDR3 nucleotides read TGCGCCAGCAGCTTGGGAGGCAGTGGGAATGAAAAACTGTTTTTT.

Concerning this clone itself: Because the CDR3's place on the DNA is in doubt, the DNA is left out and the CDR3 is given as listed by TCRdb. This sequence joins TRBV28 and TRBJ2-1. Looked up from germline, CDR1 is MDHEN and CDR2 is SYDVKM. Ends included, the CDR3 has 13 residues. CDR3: CASSFGAGNEQFF.